Listed below are T cell receptor beta chains from one sample, sequenced in a study of T cell responses to AZD1222 COVID-19 vaccine. Using immunoSEQ multiplex PCR, the repertoire was profiled, and TCRdb retains in-frame clones only, with some absent. This sample has about 85,000 clones, with approximately 87% found just once. The sample here was peripheral blood, taken on day 0 of AZD1222 vaccination. Every receptor here comes from an adult in good health. The CDR3 runs from the conserved cysteine through the conserved F or W. The D gene is left open where the match is weak. Some rows have no size entry. The others give once, few or many, or a class for an expanded clone.

.,TRBV5-1,.,TRBJ2-7,CASSLGQFYEQYF,TGCGCCAGCAGCTTGGGACAGTTTTACGAGCAGTACTTC
.,TRBV3-1/TRBV3-2,.,TRBJ1-2,CASSQDWEIYGYTF,TGTGCCAGCAGCCAAGACTGGGAAATCTATGGCTACACCTTC
.,TRBV18,TRBD2,TRBJ2-1,CASSGSGSDNEQFF,TGTGCCAGCTCAGGTAGCGGGAGCGACAATGAGCAGTTCTTC
.,TRBV21-1,.,TRBJ1-6,CASSKSLPSPLHF,TGTGCCAGCAGCAAAAGTTTGCCCTCACCCCTCCACTTT
.,TRBV10-2,.,TRBJ2-7,CASSESPRFEQYF,TGCGCCAGCAGTGAGTCACCTAGATTCGAGCAGTACTTC
.,TRBV19,TRBD2,TRBJ2-3,CASSIAWGGGRARATDTQYF,TGTGCCAGTAGTATAGCCTGGGGGGGAGGCAGGGCCCGCGCCACAGATACGCAGTATTTT
.,TRBV7-2,.,TRBJ2-7,CASSPWEDYEQYF,TGTGCCAGCAGTCCGTGGGAGGACTACGAGCAGTACTTC
once,TRBV10-3,.,TRBJ2-1,CAIGQFNEQFF,TGTGCCATCGGACAGTTTAATGAGCAGTTCTTC
.,TRBV7-6,TRBD2,TRBJ2-5,CASSLGLAGSLQETQYF,TGTGCCAGCAGCTTAGGCTTAGCGGGATCCCTGCAAGAGACCCAGTACTTC
.,TRBV6-2/TRBV6-3,TRBD1,TRBJ2-7,CASSDLMTGRGYEQYF,TGTGCCAGCAGTGACTTGATGACAGGGCGCGGTTACGAGCAGTACTTC
.,TRBV7-9,.,TRBJ2-2,CASSYSSPGELFF,TGTGCCAGCAGCTACTCCAGTCCCGGGGAGCTGTTTTTT
.,TRBV6-5,TRBD1,TRBJ1-5,CASSYGQGGQPQHF,TGTGCCAGCAGTTACGGACAGGGCGGGCAGCCCCAGCATTTT
.,TRBV5-4,TRBD2,TRBJ2-1,CASSSLAGGGEQFF,TGTGCCAGCAGTTCACTAGCGGGGGGTGGAGAGCAGTTCTTC
.,TRBV6-5,.,TRBJ1-3,CATASGNTIYF,TGTGCGACGGCCTCTGGAAACACCATATATTTT
.,TRBV6-5,.,TRBJ1-2,CASSAGTFGSGYTF,TGTGCCAGCAGCGCCGGGACTTTCGGTTCTGGCTACACCTTC
.,TRBV7-2,.,TRBJ1-6,CASSPQRRNSPLHF,TGTGCCAGCAGCCCTCAGAGGCGGAATTCACCCCTCCACTTT
.,TRBV15,.,TRBJ1-5,CATSRVSQPQHF,TGTGCCACCAGCAGGGTCAGTCAGCCCCAGCATTTT
.,TRBV6-5,.,TRBJ2-5,CASSYSAGRGETQYF,TGTGCCAGCAGTTACTCGGCAGGGAGAGGGGAGACCCAGTACTTC
.,TRBV6-1,.,TRBJ1-3,CASSEVGRIISGNTIYF,TGTGCCAGCAGTGAAGTTGGACGGATAATCTCTGGAAACACCATATATTTT
.,TRBV10-3,.,TRBJ2-7,CATRQGGSYEQYF,TGTGCCACCAGACAAGGGGGCTCCTACGAGCAGTACTTC
.,TRBV5-1,TRBD1,TRBJ1-5,CASSLEGAFNQPQHF,TGCGCCAGCAGCTTGGAGGGGGCCTTCAATCAGCCCCAGCATTTT
.,TRBV6-5,.,TRBJ1-5,CASSDLGISNQPQHF,TGTGCCAGCAGCGACCTTGGGATAAGCAATCAGCCCCAGCATTTT
.,TRBV19,.,TRBJ2-3,CASSISGRTDTQYF,TGTGCCAGTAGTATATCGGGGCGGACAGATACGCAGTATTTT
.,TRBV7-8,.,TRBJ1-1,CASSGMERAFF,TGTGCCAGCAGCGGGATGGAGCGGGCTTTCTTT
once,TRBV5-1,.,TRBJ2-3,CASSLVGDTQYF,TGCGCCAGCAGCTTGGTTGGAGATACGCAGTATTTT
.,TRBV19,TRBD1,TRBJ1-5,CASKDRGHQPQHF,TGTGCCAGTAAAGACAGGGGGCATCAGCCCCAGCATTTT
once,TRBV4-1,TRBD2,TRBJ2-2,CASSQGPLAVNTGELFF,TGCGCCAGCAGCCAAGGTCCACTAGCGGTGAACACCGGGGAGCTGTTTTTT
.,TRBV10-3,.,TRBJ2-1,CAISESTLGIADPGNEQFF,TGTGCCATCAGTGAGTCGACATTAGGTATAGCGGACCCTGGGAATGAGCAGTTCTTC
.,TRBV10-1,TRBD1,TRBJ2-2,CASSLGQGSGTGELFF,TGCGCCAGCAGTCTGGGACAGGGTAGCGGCACCGGGGAGCTGTTTTTT